This TCR beta chain was recorded in a study of cytomegalovirus exposure and HLA in healthy donors. About this clone itself: Its antigen is unidentified.

CDR1 is SGHAT and CDR2 is FQNNGV in the germline V gene. V was pared by 1 base and J by 0 bases, with 1 base of the junction left unmatched. The CDR3 is made up of 15 amino acids. PCR used 60 Vbeta primers and 13 Jbeta primers. The protocol was immunoSEQ multiplex PCR, while the TCRdb copy is restricted to in-frame clones and leaves out a portion. Its clone listing holds some 110,000 clones. Study-wide findings and caveats: Productive status was seen about 90% or about 30% of the time for most TCR beta V segments in an earlier analysis.

The sample comprised PBMCs. The source is a man in his forties or fifties in good health and CMV-seronegative. The rearrangement uses TRBV11-2 and TRBJ2-7, with 9 bases aligning to TRBD1. CDR3 in DNA: TGTGCCAGCAGCTTAGGGACAGGGGTCTCCTACGAGCAGTACTTC. It is translated as CASSLGTGVSYEQYF. Drawing the rest from reference TRBV11-2 and TRBJ2-7, the complete variable domain is EAGVAQSPRYKIIEKRQSVAFWCNPISGHATLYWYQQILGQGPKLLIQFQNNGVVDDSQLPKDRFSAERLKGVDSTLKIQPAKLEDSAVYLCASSLGTGVSYEQYFGPGTRLTVT.